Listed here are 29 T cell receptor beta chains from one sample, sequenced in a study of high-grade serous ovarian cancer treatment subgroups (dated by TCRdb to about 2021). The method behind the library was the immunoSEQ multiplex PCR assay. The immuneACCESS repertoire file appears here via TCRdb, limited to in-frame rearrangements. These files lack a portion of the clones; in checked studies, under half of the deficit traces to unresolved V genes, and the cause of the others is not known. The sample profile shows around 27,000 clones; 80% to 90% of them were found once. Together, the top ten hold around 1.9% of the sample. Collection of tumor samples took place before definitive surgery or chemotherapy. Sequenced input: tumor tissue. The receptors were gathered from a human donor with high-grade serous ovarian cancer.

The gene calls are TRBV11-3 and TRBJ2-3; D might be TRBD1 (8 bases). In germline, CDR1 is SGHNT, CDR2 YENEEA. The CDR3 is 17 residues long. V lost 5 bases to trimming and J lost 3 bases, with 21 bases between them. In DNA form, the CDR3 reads TGTGCCAGCAGCGTTACCGCACAGGGGGGGAGTACAGATACGCAGTATTTT. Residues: CASSVTAQGGSTDTQYF.

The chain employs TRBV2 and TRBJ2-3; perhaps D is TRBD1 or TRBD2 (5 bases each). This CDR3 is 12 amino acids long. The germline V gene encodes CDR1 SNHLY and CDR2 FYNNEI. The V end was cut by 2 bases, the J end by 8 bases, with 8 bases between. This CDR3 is CASSELGTTQYF. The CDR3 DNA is TGTGCCAGCAGTGAATTAGGGACTACGCAGTATTTT.

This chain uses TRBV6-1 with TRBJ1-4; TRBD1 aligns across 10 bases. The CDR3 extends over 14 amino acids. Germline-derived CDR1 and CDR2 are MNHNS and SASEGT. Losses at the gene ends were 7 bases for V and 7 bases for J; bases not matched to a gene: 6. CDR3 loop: CASKKGQGPEKLFF. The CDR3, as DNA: TGTGCCAGCAAGAAGGGACAGGGGCCTGAAAAACTGTTTTTT.

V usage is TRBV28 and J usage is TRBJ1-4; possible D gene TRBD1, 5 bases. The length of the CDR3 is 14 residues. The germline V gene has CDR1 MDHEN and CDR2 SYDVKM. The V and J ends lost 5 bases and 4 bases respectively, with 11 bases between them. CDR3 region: CASSPVGVNEKLFF. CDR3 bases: TGTGCCAGCAGTCCCGTGGGGGTTAATGAAAAACTGTTTTTT.

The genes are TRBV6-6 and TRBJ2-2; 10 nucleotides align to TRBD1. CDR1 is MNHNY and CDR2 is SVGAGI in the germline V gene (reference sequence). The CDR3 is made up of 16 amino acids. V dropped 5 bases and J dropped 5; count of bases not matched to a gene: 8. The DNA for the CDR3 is TGTGCCAGCAGTCCCGGGACAGGGGTTCTTACCGGGGAGCTGTTTTTT. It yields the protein CASSPGTGVLTGELFF.

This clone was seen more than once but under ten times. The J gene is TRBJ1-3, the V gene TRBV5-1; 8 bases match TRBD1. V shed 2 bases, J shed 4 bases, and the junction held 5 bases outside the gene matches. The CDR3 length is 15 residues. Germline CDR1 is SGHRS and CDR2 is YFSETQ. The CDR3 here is CASSLFQGAGNTIYF. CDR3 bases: TGCGCCAGCAGCTTATTCCAGGGGGCAGGAAACACCATATATTTT. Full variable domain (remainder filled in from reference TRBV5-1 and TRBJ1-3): KAGVTQTPRYLIKTRGQQVTLSCSPISGHRSVSWYQQTPGQGLQFLFEYFSETQRNKGNFPGRFSGRQFSNSRSEMNVSTLELGDSALYLCASSLFQGAGNTIYFGEGSWLTVV.

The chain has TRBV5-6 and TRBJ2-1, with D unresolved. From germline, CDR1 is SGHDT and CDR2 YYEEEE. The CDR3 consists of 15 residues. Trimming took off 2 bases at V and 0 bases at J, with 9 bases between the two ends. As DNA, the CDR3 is TGTGCCAGCAGCTTAATCAGGAGCTCCTACAATGAGCAGTTCTTC. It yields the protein CASSLIRSSYNEQFF. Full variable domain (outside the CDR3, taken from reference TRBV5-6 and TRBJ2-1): DAGVTQSPTHLIKTRGQQVTLRCSPKSGHDTVSWYQQALGQGPQFIFQYYEEEERQRGNFPDRFSGHQFPNYSSELNVNALLLGDSALYLCASSLIRSSYNEQFFGPGTRLTVL.

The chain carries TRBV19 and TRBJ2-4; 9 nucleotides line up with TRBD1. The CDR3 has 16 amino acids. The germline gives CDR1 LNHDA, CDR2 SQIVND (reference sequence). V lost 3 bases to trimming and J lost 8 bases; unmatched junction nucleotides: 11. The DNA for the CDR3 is TGTGCCAGTAGTATGGGCCCGGGACAGGGAAAGGACATTCAGTACTTC. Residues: CASSMGPGQGKDIQYF.

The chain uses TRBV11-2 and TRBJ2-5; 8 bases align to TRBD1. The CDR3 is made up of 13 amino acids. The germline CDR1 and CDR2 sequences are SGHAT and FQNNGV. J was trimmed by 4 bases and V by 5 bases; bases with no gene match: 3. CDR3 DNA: TGTGCCAGCAGCCCCGACAGGGGAGAGACCCAGTACTTC. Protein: CASSPDRGETQYF. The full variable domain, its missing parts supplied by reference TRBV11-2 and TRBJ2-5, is EAGVAQSPRYKIIEKRQSVAFWCNPISGHATLYWYQQILGQGPKLLIQFQNNGVVDDSQLPKDRFSAERLKGVDSTLKIQPAKLEDSAVYLCASSPDRGETQYFGPGTRLLVL.

The CDR3 DNA reads as TGTGCCAGCAGCCTGACTAGCGGGGGGCACTACGAGCAGTACTTC. Encoded protein: CASSLTSGGHYEQYF. The chain links TRBV28 to TRBJ2-7; TRBD2 matches at 13 bases. The ends lost 6 bases at V and 3 bases at J; junction bases unmatched: 5. In germline, CDR1 is MDHEN, CDR2 SYDVKM. The CDR3 is 15 amino acids.

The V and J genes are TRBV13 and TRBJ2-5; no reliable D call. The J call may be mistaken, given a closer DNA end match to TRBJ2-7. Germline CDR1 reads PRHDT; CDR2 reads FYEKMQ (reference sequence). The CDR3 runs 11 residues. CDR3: CASSLAHEQYF. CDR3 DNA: TGTGCCAGCAGCTTAGCTCACGAGCAGTACTTC.

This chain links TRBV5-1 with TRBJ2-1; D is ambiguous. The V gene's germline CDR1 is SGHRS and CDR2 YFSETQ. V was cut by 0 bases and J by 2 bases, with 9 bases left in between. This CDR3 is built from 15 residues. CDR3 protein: CASSLVGETYNEQFF. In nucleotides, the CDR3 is TGCGCCAGCAGCTTGGTTGGGGAAACCTACAATGAGCAGTTCTTC.

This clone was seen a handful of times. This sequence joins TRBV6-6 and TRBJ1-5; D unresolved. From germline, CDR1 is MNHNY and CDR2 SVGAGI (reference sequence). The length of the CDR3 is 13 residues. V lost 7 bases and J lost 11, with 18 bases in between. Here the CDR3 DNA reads TGTGCCAGCAAACCCGAAATCCGCGGTGCCCAGCATTTT. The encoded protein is CASKPEIRGAQHF.

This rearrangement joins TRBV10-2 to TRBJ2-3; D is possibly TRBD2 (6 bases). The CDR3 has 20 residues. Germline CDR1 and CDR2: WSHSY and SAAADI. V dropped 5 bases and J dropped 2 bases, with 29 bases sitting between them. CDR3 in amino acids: CASSHPGLSGSGRHTDTQYF. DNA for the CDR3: TGCGCCAGCAGTCATCCGGGGCTAAGCGGGTCGGGTCGGCACACAGATACGCAGTATTTT.

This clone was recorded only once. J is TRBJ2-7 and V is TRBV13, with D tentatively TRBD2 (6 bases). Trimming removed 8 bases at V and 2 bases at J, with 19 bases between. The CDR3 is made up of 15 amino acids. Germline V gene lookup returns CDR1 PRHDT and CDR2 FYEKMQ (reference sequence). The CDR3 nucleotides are TGTGCCAGCCTGGGTCGGGGCCTAGCGACCTACGAGCAGTACTTC. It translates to CASLGRGLATYEQYF.

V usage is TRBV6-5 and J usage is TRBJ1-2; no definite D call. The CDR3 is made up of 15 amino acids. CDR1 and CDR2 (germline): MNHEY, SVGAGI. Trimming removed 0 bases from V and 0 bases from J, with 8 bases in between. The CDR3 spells CASSYSSKSNYGYTF. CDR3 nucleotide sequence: TGTGCCAGCAGTTACTCGAGCAAGTCTAACTATGGCTACACCTTC.

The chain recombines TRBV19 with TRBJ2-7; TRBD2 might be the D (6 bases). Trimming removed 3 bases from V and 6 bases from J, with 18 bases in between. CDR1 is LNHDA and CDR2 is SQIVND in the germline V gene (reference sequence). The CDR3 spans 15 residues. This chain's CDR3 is CASSIASGGLSEQYF. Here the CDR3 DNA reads TGTGCCAGTAGTATCGCTTCAGGAGGGCTCTCCGAGCAGTACTTC.

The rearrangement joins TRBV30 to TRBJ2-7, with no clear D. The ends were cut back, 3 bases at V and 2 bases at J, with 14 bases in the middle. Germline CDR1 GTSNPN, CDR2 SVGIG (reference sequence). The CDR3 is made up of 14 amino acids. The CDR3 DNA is TGTGCCTGGAGCGAAAAAAATACCGCCTACGAGCAGTACTTC. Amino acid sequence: CAWSEKNTAYEQYF.

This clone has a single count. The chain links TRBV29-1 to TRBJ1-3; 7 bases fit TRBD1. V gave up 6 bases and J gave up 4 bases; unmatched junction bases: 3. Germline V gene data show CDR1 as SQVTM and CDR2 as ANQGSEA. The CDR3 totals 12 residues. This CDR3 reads CSVRGQGNTIYF. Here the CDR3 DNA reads TGCAGCGTGAGGGGGCAGGGAAACACCATATATTTT.

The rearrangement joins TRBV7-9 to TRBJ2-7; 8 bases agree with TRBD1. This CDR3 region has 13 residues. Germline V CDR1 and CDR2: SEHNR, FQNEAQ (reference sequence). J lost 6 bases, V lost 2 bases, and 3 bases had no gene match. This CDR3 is CASSLQDRVEQYF. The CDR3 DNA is TGTGCCAGCAGCTTACAGGACAGGGTCGAGCAGTACTTC.

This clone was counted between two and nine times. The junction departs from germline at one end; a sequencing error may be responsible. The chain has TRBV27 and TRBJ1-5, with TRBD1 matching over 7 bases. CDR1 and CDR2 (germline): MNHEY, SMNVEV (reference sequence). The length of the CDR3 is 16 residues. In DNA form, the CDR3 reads TGTGCCAGAAGTTCCCCCGGGACAGTCTACAATCAGCCCCAGCATTTT. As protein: CARSSPGTVYNQPQHF.

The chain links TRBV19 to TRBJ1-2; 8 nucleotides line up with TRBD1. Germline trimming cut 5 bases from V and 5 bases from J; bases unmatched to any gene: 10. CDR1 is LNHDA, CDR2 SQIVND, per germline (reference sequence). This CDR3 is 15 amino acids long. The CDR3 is CASSVALTGGYGYTF. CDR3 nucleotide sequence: TGTGCCAGTAGTGTCGCCCTTACAGGGGGATATGGCTACACCTTC.

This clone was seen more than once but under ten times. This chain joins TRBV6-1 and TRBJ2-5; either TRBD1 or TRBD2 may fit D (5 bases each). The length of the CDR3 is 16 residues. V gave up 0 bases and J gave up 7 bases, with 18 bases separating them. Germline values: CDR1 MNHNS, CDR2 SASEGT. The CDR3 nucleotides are TGTGCCAGCAGTGAAGCTGGGGGAGTAGTTGTCGGGACCCAGTACTTC. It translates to CASSEAGGVVVGTQYF.

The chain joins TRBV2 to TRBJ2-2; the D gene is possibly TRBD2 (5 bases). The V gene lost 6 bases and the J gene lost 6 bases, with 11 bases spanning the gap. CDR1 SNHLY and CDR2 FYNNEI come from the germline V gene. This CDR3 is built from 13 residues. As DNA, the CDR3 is TGTGCCAGCAGCACCAGCGGCGCCGGGGAGCTGTTTTTT. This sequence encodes CASSTSGAGELFF.

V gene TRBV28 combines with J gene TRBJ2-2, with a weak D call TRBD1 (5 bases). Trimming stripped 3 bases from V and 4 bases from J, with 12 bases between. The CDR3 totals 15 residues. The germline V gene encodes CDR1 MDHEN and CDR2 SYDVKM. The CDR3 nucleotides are TGTGCCAGCAGTTTTTCAGGGTGGACCACCGGGGAGCTGTTTTTT. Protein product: CASSFSGWTTGELFF. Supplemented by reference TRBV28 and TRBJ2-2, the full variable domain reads DVKVTQSSRYLVKRTGEKVFLECVQDMDHENMFWYRQDPGLGLRLIYFSYDVKMKEKGDIPEGYSVSREKKERFSLILESASTNQTSMYLCASSFSGWTTGELFFGEGSRLTVL.

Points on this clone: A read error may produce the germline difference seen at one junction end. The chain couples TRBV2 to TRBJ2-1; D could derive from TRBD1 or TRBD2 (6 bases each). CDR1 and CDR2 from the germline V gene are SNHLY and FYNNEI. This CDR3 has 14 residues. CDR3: CASREGGTYNEQFF. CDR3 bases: TGTGCCAGCAGGGAAGGGGGGACCTACAATGAGCAGTTCTTC.

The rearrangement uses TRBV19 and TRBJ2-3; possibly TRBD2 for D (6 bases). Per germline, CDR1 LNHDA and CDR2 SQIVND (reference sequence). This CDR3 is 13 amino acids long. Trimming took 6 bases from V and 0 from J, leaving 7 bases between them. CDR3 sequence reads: CASRGTSTDTQYF. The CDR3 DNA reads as TGTGCCAGTAGAGGGACTAGCACAGATACGCAGTATTTT. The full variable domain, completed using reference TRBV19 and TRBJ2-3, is DGGITQSPKYLFRKEGQNVTLSCEQNLNHDAMYWYRQDPGQGLRLIYYSQIVNDFQKGDIAEGYSVSREKKESFPLTVTSAQKNPTAFYLCASRGTSTDTQYFGPGTRLTVL.

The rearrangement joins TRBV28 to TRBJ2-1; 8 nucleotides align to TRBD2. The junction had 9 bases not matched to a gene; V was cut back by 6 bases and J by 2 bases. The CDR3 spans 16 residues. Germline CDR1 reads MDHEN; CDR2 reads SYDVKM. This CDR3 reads CASSSGPGGTYNEQFF. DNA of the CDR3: TGTGCCAGCAGCTCCGGGCCGGGAGGGACCTACAATGAGCAGTTCTTC.

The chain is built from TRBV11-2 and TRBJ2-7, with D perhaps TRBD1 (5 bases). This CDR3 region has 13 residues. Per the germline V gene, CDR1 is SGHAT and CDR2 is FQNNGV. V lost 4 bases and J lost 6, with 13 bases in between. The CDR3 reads CASSSQGPGEQYF. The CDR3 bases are TGTGCCAGCAGCTCGCAGGGCCCTGGCGAGCAGTACTTC.